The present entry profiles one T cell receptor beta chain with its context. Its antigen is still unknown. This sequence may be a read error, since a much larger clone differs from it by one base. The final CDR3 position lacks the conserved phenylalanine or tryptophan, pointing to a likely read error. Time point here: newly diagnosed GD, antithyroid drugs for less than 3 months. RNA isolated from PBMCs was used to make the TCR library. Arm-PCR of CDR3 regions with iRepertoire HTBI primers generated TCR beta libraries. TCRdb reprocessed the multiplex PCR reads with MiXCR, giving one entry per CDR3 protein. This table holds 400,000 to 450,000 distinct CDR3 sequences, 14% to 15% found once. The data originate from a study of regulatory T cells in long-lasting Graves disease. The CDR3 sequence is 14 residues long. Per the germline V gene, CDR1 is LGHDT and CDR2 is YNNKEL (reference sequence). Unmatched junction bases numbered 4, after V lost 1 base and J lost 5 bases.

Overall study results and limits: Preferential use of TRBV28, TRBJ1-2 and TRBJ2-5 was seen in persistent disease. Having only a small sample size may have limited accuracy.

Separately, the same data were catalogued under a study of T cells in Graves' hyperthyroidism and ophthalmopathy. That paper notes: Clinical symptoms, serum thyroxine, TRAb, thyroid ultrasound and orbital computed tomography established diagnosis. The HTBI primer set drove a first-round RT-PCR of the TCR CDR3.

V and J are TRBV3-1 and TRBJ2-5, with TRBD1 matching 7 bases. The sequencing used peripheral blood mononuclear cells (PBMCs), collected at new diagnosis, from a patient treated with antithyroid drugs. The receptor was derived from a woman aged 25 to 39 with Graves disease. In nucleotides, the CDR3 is TGTGCCAGCAGCCAAGTGCAGGGGGTGGAGACCCAGTACTCC. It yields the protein CASSQVQGVETQYS.